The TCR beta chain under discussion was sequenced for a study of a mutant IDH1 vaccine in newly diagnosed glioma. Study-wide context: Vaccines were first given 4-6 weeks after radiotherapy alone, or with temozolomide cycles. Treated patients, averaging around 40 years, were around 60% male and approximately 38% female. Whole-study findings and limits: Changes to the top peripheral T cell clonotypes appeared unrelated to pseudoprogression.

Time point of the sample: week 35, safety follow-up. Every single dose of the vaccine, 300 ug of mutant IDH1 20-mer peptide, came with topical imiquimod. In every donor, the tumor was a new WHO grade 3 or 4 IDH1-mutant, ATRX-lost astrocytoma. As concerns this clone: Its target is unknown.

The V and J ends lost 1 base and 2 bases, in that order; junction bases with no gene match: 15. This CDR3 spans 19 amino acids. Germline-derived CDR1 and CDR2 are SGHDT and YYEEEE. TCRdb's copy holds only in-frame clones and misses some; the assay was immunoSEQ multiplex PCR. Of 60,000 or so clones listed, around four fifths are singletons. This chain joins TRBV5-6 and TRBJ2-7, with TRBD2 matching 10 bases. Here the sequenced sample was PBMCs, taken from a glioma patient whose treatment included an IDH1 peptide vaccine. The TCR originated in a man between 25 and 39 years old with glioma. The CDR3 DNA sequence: TGTGCCAGCAGCTTGAGGGTGGAAGCTAGCGGGAGACCTGCCTACGAGCAGTACTTC. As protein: CASSLRVEASGRPAYEQYF.